This TCR beta chain was sequenced for a study of cytomegalovirus exposure and HLA in healthy donors. The CDR3 loop spans 16 amino acids. Amplification used 60 Vbeta primers and 13 Jbeta primers. The assay was immunoSEQ multiplex PCR, and TCRdb's table has in-frame clones only and misses some. The sample records around 99,000 clones, roughly 63% being singletons. The sequence was collected from a woman under 40 in good health and CMV-seronegative. Sequencing used PBMCs. This rearrangement joins TRBV21-1 to TRBJ2-2; the table assigns TRBD2, which was not confirmed against the DNA. TRBV21-1 is termed a pseudogene. This CDR3 reads CASSKGRPTGDGELFF. As DNA, the CDR3 is TGTGCCAGCAGCAAAGGAAGGCCGACGGGGGACGGGGAGCTGTTTTTT.